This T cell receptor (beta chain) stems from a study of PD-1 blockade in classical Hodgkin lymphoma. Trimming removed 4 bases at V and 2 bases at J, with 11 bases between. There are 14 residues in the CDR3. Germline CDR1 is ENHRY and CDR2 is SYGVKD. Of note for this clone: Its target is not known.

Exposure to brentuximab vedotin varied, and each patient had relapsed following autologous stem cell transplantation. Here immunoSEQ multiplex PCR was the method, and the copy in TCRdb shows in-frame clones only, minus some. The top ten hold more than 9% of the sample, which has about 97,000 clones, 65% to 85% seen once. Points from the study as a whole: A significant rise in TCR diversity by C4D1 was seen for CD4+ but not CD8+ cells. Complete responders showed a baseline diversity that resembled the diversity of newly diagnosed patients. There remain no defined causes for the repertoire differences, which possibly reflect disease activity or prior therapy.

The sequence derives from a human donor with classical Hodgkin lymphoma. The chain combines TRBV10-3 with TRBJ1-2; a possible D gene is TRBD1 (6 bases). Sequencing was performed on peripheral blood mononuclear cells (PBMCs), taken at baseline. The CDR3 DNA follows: TGTGCCATCAGTGCCTCGGACAGAAACTATGGCTACACCTTC. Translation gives CAISASDRNYGYTF.